This TCR beta chain originates from a study of T cell responses to AZD1222 COVID-19 vaccine. Whole-study context: Second doses were pooled across both intervals (about 4 or about 12 weeks). Study-wide results and limits: The donors showed a predominance of white British ancestry and of females, with possible underestimation of clonal diversity. Scientists sampled the repertoires only once the peak T cell response had passed. After two AZD1222 doses, spike-specific TCR breadth and depth rose versus day 0.

Generated by immunoSEQ multiplex PCR, the TCRdb table keeps only in-frame clones and is missing some. The sample gives around 120,000 clones, around 89% of which show up once; around 3.5% is in the top ten. Regarding this clone: Its specificity is unknown.

V shed 0 bases and J 9 bases; nucleotides not matched to a gene: 8. Germline loops: CDR1 SNHLY, CDR2 FYNNEI. The CDR3 consists of 17 residues. This TCR derives from an adult in good health. The source was peripheral blood, collected on day 0 of AZD1222 vaccination. This chain uses TRBV2 with TRBJ1-6, with 10 bases identical to TRBD1. The CDR3 sequence is CASSEADRTGGRSPLHF. CDR3 in DNA: TGTGCCAGCAGTGAAGCGGATCGGACAGGGGGTCGTTCACCCCTCCACTTT.